This is a list of T cell receptor beta chains from one sample in a study of T cells in narcolepsy. Produced via immunoSEQ multiplex PCR; TCRdb's table is partial and in-frame only. The sample holds 27,000 or so clones, approximately 80% seen once. Sequenced material: CD45RA- memory CD4+ T cells from PBMCs. Source of these receptors: a human donor with narcolepsy. The CDR3 runs from the conserved cysteine through the conserved F or W. Size is omitted from some rows. Given values are once, few, many or a class for expanded clones.

>TRBJ2-7|TRBV5-5|-
CAGSARLADVTEQYF
>TRBJ2-7|TRBV9|-
CASSPSRAYEQYF
>TRBJ2-7|TRBV6-1|-
CASSRRNYEQYF
>TRBJ1-5|TRBV18|few
CASSLGPGSNQPQHF
>TRBJ1-5|TRBV4-1|-
CASSHPGRSPQHF
>TRBJ2-7|TRBV19|once
CASSRTSGSYEQYF
>TRBJ1-6|TRBV28|-
CASSPAGPQPLHF
>TRBJ2-3|TRBV11-2|-
CASSPDRATDTQYF
>TRBJ2-3|TRBV5-1|-
CASSEPSTDTQYF
>TRBJ2-7|TRBV6-5|once
CASSYSKRGGTYEQYF
>TRBJ2-5|TRBV10-2|-
CAMPTPGTSGQETQYF
>TRBJ2-3|TRBV21-1|once
CASSKAGQGTDTQYF
>TRBJ2-3|TRBV27|few
CASSLTEADTQYF
>TRBJ1-1|TRBV9|-
CASSLLDGNTEAFF
>TRBJ2-1|TRBV11-2|once
CASSLALGGLSYNEQFF
>TRBJ1-6|TRBV5-4|-
CASSSPQVDSPLHF
>TRBJ2-7|TRBV19|-
CASSALGQPSYEQYF
>TRBJ1-4|TRBV30|few
CAWSGGHGEKLFF